Listed below are T cell receptor beta chains from one sample, sequenced in a study of T-cell memory formation after mild COVID-19. TCRdb processed the 5' RACE reads anew with MiXCR; each CDR3 protein has one entry. The sample contains under 550,000 distinct CDR3 sequences, around a sixth of which appear only once. Sequenced input: PBMCs or a T cell subset sorted from them (not recorded which). All receptors derive from an adult woman who had mild COVID-19 (a few samples of this study predate the infection). Cell type and time point are not known. Both conserved end residues are trimmed from each CDR3. A D gene is named only where the DNA matches it firmly.

TRBV5-1	TRBJ2-3	TRBD2	ASSLLFALAGVGDTQY
TRBV7-3	TRBJ2-7	TRBD2	ASSLYAGVGDYEQY
TRBV11-2	TRBJ1-4	TRBD1	ASSLDSFRGYNEKLF
TRBV15	TRBJ1-2	-	ATSRPTGDGYT
TRBV4-2	TRBJ2-1	-	ASTSHNEQF
TRBV14	TRBJ2-7	-	ASSQRGGRDY
TRBV30	TRBJ2-7	-	AWSVRHRQNYEQY
TRBV7-9	TRBJ1-2	TRBD1	ASSQAAGQGDYGYT
TRBV10-3	TRBJ2-1	-	AISDRASRNEQF
TRBV20-1	TRBJ2-5	-	SARVPGQPQETQY
TRBV29-1	TRBJ1-1	-	SVASHTEAF
TRBV20-1	TRBJ1-4	-	SARRINEKLF
TRBV18	TRBJ2-7	-	ASRRGPNQGEQY
TRBV6-2/TRBV6-3	TRBJ2-7	-	ASRGAETGRLEQY
TRBV19	TRBJ1-4	TRBD1	ASRGDSLNEKLF
TRBV27	TRBJ2-7	-	ASSRREQQLYEQY
TRBV6-5	TRBJ2-4	-	ASSRGGLAKNIQY
TRBV11-3	TRBJ2-1	TRBD2	ASSLGLAGEKQF
TRBV6-6	TRBJ2-3	-	ASSYGGAGEVSDTQY
TRBV7-2	TRBJ2-3	-	ASSLAWGSGTDTQY
TRBV4-3	TRBJ2-1	-	ASSQGLGVSNEQF
TRBV5-1	TRBJ2-3	-	ASSLEGDTQY
TRBV5-1	TRBJ1-1	-	ASSSGGHENTEAF
TRBV2	TRBJ2-7	TRBD1	ASRQTGPYEQY
TRBV29-1	TRBJ2-7	TRBD1	SVEGGGESYEQY
TRBV7-8	TRBJ1-1	TRBD1	ASSEQGLDTEAF
TRBV4-2	TRBJ2-3	-	ASSQGANGYTQY